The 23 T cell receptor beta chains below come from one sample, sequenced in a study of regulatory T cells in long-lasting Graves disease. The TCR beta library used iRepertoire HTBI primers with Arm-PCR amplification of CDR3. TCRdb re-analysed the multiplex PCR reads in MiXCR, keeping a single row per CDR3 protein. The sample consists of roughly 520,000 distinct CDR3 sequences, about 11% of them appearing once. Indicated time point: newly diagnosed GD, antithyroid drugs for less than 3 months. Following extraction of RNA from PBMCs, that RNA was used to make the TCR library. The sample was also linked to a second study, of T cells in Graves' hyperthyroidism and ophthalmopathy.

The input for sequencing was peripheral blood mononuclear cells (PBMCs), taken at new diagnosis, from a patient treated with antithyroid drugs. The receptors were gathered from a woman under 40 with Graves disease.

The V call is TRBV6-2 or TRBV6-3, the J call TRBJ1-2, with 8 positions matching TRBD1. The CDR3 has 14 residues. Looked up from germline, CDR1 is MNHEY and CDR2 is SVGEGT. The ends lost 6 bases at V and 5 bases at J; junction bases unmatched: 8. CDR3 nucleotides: TGTGCCAGCAGACCCGGACAGGGCGGGTATGGCTACACCTTC. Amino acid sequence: CASRPGQGGYGYTF.

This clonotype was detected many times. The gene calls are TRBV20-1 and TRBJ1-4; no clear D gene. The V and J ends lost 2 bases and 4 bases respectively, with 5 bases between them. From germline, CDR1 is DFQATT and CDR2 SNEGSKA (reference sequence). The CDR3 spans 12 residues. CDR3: CSARQDNEKLFF. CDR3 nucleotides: TGCAGTGCTAGACAGGATAATGAAAAACTGTTTTTT.

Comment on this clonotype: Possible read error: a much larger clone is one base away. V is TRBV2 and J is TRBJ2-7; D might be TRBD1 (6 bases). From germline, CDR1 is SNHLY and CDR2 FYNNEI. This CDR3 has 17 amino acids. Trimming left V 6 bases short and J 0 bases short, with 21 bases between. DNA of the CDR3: TGTGCCAGCAGACATCCTCCGGGACGGACAGTCTCCTACGAGCAGTACTTC. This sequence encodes CASRHPPGRTVSYEQYF.

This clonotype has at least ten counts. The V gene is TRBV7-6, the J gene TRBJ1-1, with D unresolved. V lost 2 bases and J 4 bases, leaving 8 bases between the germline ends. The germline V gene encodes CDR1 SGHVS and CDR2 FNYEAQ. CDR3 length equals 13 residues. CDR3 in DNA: TGTGCCAGCAGCTTAACCCACCCCACTGAAGCTTTCTTT. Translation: CASSLTHPTEAFF.

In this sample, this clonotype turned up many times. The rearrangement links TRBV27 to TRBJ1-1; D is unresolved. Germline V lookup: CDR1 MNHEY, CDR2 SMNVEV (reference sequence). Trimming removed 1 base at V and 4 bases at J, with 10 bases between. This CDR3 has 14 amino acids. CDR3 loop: CASSLFRVGTEAFF. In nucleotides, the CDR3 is TGTGCCAGCAGTTTATTTAGGGTGGGCACTGAAGCTTTCTTT.

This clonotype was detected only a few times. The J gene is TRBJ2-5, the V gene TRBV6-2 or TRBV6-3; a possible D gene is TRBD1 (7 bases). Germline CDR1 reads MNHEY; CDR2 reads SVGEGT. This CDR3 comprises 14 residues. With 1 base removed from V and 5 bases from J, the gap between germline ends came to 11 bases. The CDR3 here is CASSYFRGAETQYF. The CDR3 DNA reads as TGTGCCAGCAGTTACTTCAGGGGGGCGGAGACCCAGTACTTC.

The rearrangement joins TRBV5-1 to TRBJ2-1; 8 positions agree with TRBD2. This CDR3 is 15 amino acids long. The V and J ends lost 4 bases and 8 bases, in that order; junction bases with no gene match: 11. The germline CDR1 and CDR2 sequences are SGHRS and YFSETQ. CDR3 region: CASSLGGEAVHEQFF. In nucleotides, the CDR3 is TGCGCCAGCAGCCTCGGGGGGGAGGCGGTACATGAGCAGTTCTTC.

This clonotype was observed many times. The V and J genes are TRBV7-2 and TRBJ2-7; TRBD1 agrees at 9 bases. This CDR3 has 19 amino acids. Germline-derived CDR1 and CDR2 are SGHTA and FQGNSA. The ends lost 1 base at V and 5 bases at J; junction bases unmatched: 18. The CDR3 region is CASSLVPGLLTGGMDEQYF. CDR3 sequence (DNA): TGTGCCAGCAGCTTAGTGCCGGGCTTGCTAACAGGGGGCATGGACGAGCAGTACTTC.

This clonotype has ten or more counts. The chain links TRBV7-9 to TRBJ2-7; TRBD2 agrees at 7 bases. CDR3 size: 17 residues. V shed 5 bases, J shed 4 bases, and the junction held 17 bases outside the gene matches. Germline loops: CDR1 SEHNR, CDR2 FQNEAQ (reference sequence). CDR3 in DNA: TGTGCCAGCAGCCCTGTGGGCCCGCGGGAGAGATGGTACGAGCAGTACTTC. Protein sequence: CASSPVGPRERWYEQYF.

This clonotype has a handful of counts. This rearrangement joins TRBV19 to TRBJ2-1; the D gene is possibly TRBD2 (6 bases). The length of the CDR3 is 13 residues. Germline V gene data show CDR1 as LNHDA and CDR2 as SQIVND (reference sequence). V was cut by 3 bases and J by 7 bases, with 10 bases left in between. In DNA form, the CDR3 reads TGTGCCAGTAGTATTTCGGGGAGGAATGAGCAGTTCTTC. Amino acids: CASSISGRNEQFF.

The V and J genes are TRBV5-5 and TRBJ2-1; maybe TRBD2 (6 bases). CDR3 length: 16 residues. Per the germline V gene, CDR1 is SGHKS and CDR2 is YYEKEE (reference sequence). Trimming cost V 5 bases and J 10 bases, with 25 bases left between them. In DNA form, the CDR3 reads TGTGCCAGCAGTTTTTCCCTCGGGACTGGTACTTGGGAGCAGTTCTTC. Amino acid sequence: CASSFSLGTGTWEQFF.

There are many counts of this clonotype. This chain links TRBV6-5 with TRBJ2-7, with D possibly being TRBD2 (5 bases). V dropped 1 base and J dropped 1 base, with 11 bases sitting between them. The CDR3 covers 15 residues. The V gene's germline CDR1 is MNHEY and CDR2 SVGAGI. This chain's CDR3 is CASSYYAGGSYEQYF. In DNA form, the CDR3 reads TGTGCCAGCAGTTACTACGCGGGTGGATCCTACGAGCAGTACTTC.

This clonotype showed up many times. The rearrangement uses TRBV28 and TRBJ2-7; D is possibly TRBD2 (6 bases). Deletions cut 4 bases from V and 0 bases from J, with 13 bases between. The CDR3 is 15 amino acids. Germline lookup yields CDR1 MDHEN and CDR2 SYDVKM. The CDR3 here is CASSSGTFFSYEQYF. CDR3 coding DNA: TGTGCCAGCAGTTCCGGGACTTTCTTCTCCTACGAGCAGTACTTC. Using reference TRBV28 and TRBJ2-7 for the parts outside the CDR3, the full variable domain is DVKVTQSSRYLVKRTGEKVFLECVQDMDHENMFWYRQDPGLGLRLIYFSYDVKMKEKGDIPEGYSVSREKKERFSLILESASTNQTSMYLCASSSGTFFSYEQYFGPGTRLTVT.

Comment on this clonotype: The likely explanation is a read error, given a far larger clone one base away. CDR3 sequence reads: CASSLAGQNTGELFF. CDR3 sequence (DNA): TGTGCCAGCAGTCTAGCGGGCCAGAACACCGGGGAGCTGTTTTTT. The chain recombines TRBV11-2 with TRBJ2-2, with TRBD2 matching over 8 bases. Germline loops: CDR1 SGHAT, CDR2 FQNNGV. The CDR3 covers 15 residues. Trimming at V came to 6 bases and at J to 1 base, leaving 4 bases not matched to a gene.

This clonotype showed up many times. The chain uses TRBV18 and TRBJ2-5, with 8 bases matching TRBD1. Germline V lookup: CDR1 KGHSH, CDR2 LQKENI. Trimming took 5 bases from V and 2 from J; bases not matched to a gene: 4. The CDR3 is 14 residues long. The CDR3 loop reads CASSEDRVQETQYF. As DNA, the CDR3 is TGTGCCAGCTCAGAGGACAGGGTACAAGAGACCCAGTACTTC.

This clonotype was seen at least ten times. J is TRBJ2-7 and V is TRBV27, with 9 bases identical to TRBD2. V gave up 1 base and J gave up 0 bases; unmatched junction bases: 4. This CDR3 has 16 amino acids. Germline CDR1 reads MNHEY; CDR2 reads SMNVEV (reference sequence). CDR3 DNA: TGTGCCAGCAGTTTATATAGCGGGAGCCCCTCCTACGAGCAGTACTTC. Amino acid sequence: CASSLYSGSPSYEQYF.

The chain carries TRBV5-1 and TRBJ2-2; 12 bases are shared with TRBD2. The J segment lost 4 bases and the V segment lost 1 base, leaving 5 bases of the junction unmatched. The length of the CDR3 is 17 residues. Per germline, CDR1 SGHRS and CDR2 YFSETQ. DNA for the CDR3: TGCGCCAGCAGCTTGCGGACTAGCGGGAAGACCACCGGGGAGCTGTTTTTT. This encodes CASSLRTSGKTTGELFF.

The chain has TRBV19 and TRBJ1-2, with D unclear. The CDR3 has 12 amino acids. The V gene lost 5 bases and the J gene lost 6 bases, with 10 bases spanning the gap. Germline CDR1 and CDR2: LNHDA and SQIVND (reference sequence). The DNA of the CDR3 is TGTGCCAGTAGTGGAGGAGCAAATGGCTACACCTTC. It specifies CASSGGANGYTF.

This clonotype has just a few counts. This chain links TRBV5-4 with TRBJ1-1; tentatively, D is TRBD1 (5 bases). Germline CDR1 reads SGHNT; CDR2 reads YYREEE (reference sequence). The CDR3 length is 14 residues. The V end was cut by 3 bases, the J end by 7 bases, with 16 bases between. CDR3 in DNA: TGTGCCAGCAGCTCTAACTCAGGGTTGGGTGAAGCTTTCTTT. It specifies CASSSNSGLGEAFF.

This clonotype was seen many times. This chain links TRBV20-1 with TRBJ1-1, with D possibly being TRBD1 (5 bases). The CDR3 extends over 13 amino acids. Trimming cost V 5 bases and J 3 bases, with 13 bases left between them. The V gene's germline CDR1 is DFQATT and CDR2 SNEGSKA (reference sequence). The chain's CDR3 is CSAGLRGDTEAFF. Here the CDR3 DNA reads TGCAGTGCTGGTTTAAGGGGTGACACTGAAGCTTTCTTT.

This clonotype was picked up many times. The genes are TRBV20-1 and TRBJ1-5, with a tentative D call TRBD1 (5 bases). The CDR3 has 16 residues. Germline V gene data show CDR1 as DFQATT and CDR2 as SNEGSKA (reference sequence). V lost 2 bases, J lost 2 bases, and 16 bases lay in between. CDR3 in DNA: TGCAGTGCTAGATCTCGGGGCTTCCGCGGCAATCAGCCCCAGCATTTT. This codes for CSARSRGFRGNQPQHF.

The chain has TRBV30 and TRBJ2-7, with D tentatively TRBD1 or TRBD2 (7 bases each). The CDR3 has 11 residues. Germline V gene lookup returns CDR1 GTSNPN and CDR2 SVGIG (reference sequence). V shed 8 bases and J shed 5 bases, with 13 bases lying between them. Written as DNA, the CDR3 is TGTGCCCAGGGGGGGTTCCACGAGCAGTACTTC. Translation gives CAQGGFHEQYF.

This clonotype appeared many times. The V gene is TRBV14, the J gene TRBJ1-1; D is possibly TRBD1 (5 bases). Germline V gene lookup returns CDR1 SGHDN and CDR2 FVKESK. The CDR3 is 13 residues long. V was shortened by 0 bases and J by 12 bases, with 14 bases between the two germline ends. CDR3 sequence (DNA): TGTGCCAGCAGCCAAGAGTTGGTGCAGGGATCTTTCTTT. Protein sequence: CASSQELVQGSFF.